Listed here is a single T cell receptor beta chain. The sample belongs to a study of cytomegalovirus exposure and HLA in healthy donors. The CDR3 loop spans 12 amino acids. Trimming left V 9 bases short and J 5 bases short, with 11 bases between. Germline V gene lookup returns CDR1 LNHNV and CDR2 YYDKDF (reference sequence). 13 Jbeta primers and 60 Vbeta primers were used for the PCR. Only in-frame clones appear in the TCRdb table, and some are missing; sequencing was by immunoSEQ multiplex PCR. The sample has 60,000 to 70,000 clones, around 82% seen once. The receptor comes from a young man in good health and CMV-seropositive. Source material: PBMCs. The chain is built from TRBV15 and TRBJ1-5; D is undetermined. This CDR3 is CATAEGDQPQHF. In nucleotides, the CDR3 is TGTGCCACAGCGGAGGGAGATCAGCCCCAGCATTTT.